Each of the 17 T cell receptor beta chains below was sequenced from the same sample in a study of radiation and T cells in renal cell carcinoma. Time point meaning: blood 4 weeks post-SBRT, at nephrectomy. Treatment meaning: 15 Gy SBRT to primary tumor, nephrectomy 4 weeks later. Method: immunoSEQ multiplex PCR; TCRdb's copy keeps in-frame clones and lacks some. The sample holds approximately 170,000 clones; less than 90% are singletons and the top ten take roughly 10%. The specimen comprised blood, sampled from a patient whose treatment included radiotherapy and nephrectomy. These receptors were collected from a woman in her forties or fifties with renal cell carcinoma.

This sequence joins TRBV7-3 and TRBJ2-3; maybe TRBD2 (5 bases). Germline loops: CDR1 SGHTA, CDR2 FQGTGA. V lost 5 bases to trimming and J lost 1 base, with 10 bases between them. This CDR3 region has 14 residues. Here the CDR3 DNA reads TGTGCCAGCAGCCGTCAGAGGGGCACAGATACGCAGTATTTT. Protein product: CASSRQRGTDTQYF. Full variable domain (outside the CDR3, taken from reference TRBV7-3 and TRBJ2-3): GAGVSQTPSNKVTEKGKYVELRCDPISGHTALYWYRQSLGQGPEFLIYFQGTGAADDSGLPNDRFFAVRPEGSVSTLKIQRTERGDSAVYLCASSRQRGTDTQYFGPGTRLTVL.

This clone is a singleton in its sample. The J gene is TRBJ2-6, the V gene TRBV5-6, with TRBD2 as a possible D gene (6 bases). Germline loops: CDR1 SGHDT, CDR2 YYEEEE. V gave up 2 bases and J gave up 0 bases, with 18 bases separating them. The CDR3 runs 19 residues. CDR3 DNA sequence: TGTGCCAGCAGCTTATTGGTCTGGGGGGACCTCTCTGGGGCCAACGTCCTGACTTTC. It translates to CASSLLVWGDLSGANVLTF.

The V and J genes are TRBV19 and TRBJ1-1; D uncertain. The CDR3 is made up of 11 amino acids. Germline lookup yields CDR1 LNHDA and CDR2 SQIVND (reference sequence). The V end was cut by 2 bases, the J end by 7 bases, with 5 bases between. The CDR3 sequence: CASSISVEAFF. CDR3 DNA: TGTGCCAGTAGTATATCAGTTGAAGCTTTCTTT.

This clone was recorded a few times. This sequence joins TRBV19 and TRBJ1-2; 10 bases map to TRBD1. V shed 4 bases and J 6 bases; nucleotides not matched to a gene: 5. The germline gives CDR1 LNHDA, CDR2 SQIVND (reference sequence). This CDR3 is 14 amino acids long. CDR3 loop: CASSTDRGIDGYTF. The CDR3 coding sequence is TGTGCCAGTAGTACGGACAGGGGGATCGATGGCTACACCTTC.

V usage is TRBV7-2 and J usage is TRBJ1-2, with D possibly TRBD1 on 5 matching bases. The germline V gene encodes CDR1 SGHTA and CDR2 FQGNSA. There are 14 residues in the CDR3. V was shortened by 0 bases and J by 6 bases, with 11 bases between the two germline ends. The CDR3 DNA sequence: TGTGCCAGCAGCTTAGCGGGCAGGGAACATGGCTACACCTTC. It codes for CASSLAGREHGYTF.

This chain links TRBV5-1 with TRBJ2-7; D may be TRBD1 (5 bases). Germline CDR1 SGHRS, CDR2 YFSETQ. This CDR3 is built from 13 residues. The germline V and J ends were trimmed by 3 bases and 3 bases, with 10 bases remaining between them. Here the CDR3 reads CASSSGLGYEQYF. The CDR3 nucleotides are TGCGCCAGCAGCTCAGGGTTAGGCTACGAGCAGTACTTC. Variable domain in full (rest from reference TRBV5-1 and TRBJ2-7): KAGVTQTPRYLIKTRGQQVTLSCSPISGHRSVSWYQQTPGQGLQFLFEYFSETQRNKGNFPGRFSGRQFSNSRSEMNVSTLELGDSALYLCASSSGLGYEQYFGPGTRLTVT.

The gene calls are TRBV19 and TRBJ1-2; 11 positions agree with TRBD1. V lost 1 base and J lost 8; bases outside the gene matches: 3. The CDR3 runs 14 residues. Germline V lookup: CDR1 LNHDA, CDR2 SQIVND (reference sequence). The CDR3 region has the DNA TGTGCCAGTAGTATAGGGACAGGGGGCGGCGGCTACACCTTC. Its protein product is CASSIGTGGGGYTF.

V gene TRBV29-1 combines with J gene TRBJ2-1; perhaps TRBD1 as D (5 bases). V was clipped by 6 bases and J by 6 bases, with 9 bases between them. CDR3 length: 11 residues. Germline lookup yields CDR1 SQVTM and CDR2 ANQGSEA. This chain's CDR3 is CSVKQVNEQFF. The CDR3 DNA reads as TGCAGCGTCAAACAGGTCAATGAGCAGTTCTTC.

The chain links TRBV6-5 to TRBJ2-1; TRBD1 aligns across 7 bases. The trim removed 0 bases at V and 3 bases at J, leaving 5 bases unmatched. CDR3 length equals 16 residues. The germline V gene encodes CDR1 MNHEY and CDR2 SVGAGI. The CDR3 bases are TGTGCCAGCAGTTACTCGGGACAGTGGGGCTACAATGAGCAGTTCTTC. Protein sequence: CASSYSGQWGYNEQFF.

The genes are TRBV5-5 and TRBJ2-5; TRBD2 might be the D (6 bases). Per the germline V gene, CDR1 is SGHKS and CDR2 is YYEKEE (reference sequence). The CDR3 covers 16 residues. Between the trimmed V and J ends, which lost 2 bases and 0 bases, there was a span of 14 bases. CDR3 DNA sequence: TGTGCCAGCAGCTTCGCTTCGGCGGGAAACCAAGAGACCCAGTACTTC. This gives the protein CASSFASAGNQETQYF.

The rearrangement links TRBV5-6 to TRBJ2-7; 9 bases fit TRBD1. Germline CDR1 reads SGHDT; CDR2 reads YYEEEE. The V gene end was trimmed by 8 bases and the J gene end by 3 bases; junction bases not matched to a gene: 6. This CDR3 is built from 13 residues. CDR3: CASLRDRDYEQYF. CDR3 DNA sequence: TGTGCCAGTTTGCGGGACAGGGACTACGAGCAGTACTTC.

This rearrangement joins TRBV7-2 to TRBJ2-3, with 13 bases fitting TRBD2. The CDR3 loop spans 15 amino acids. Germline V lookup: CDR1 SGHTA, CDR2 FQGNSA. V lost 5 bases and J lost 3; bases outside the gene matches: 2. CDR3 in DNA: TGTGCCAGCAGCCTGACTAGCGGGGGGACAGATACGCAGTATTTT. The encoded protein is CASSLTSGGTDTQYF.

The chain employs TRBV5-1 and TRBJ1-2; a possible D gene is TRBD1 (6 bases). The V end was cut by 6 bases, the J end by 8 bases, with 17 bases between. The germline CDR1 and CDR2 sequences are SGHRS and YFSETQ. CDR3 length: 13 residues. The CDR3 region has the DNA TGCGCCAGCACCGAACAGGGCTCCCGGGGCTACACCTTC. Translating gives CASTEQGSRGYTF.

The chain employs TRBV12-5 and TRBJ2-1, with 8 bases aligning to TRBD2. Unmatched junction bases numbered 9, after V lost 11 bases and J lost 0 bases. The germline CDR1 and CDR2 sequences are LGHNT and FRNRAP. This CDR3 has 15 amino acids. The CDR3 loop reads CASALRGASYNEQFF. CDR3 DNA sequence: TGTGCTTCCGCGTTGCGGGGGGCCTCCTACAATGAGCAGTTCTTC. Full variable domain (outside the CDR3, taken from reference TRBV12-5 and TRBJ2-1): DARVTQTPRHKVTEMGQEVTMRCQPILGHNTVFWYRQTMMQGLELLAYFRNRAPLDDSGMPKDRFSAEMPDATLATLKIQPSEPRDSAVYFCASALRGASYNEQFFGPGTRLTVL.

The J gene is TRBJ2-2, the V gene TRBV6-6, with no clear D. CDR1 MNHNY and CDR2 SVGAGI come from the germline V gene (reference sequence). V lost 5 bases and J 3 bases, leaving 4 bases between the germline ends. CDR3 size: 12 residues. This CDR3 is CASSQDTGELFF. CDR3 nucleotide sequence: TGTGCCAGCAGTCAAGACACCGGGGAGCTGTTTTTT.

The V gene is TRBV5-1, the J gene TRBJ1-4; D gene unclear. This CDR3 is built from 14 residues. Germline lookup yields CDR1 SGHRS and CDR2 YFSETQ. With 2 bases removed from V and 5 bases from J, the gap between germline ends came to 10 bases. The CDR3 coding sequence is TGCGCCAGCAGCTTAGGAGGAGGGAATGAAAAACTGTTTTTT. Encoded protein: CASSLGGGNEKLFF.

The V and J genes are TRBV19 and TRBJ2-7, with 8 bases identical to TRBD2. Germline values: CDR1 LNHDA, CDR2 SQIVND (reference sequence). The CDR3 consists of 15 residues. V gave up 0 bases and J gave up 0 bases; unmatched junction bases: 1. CDR3 residues: CASSIDAGGSYEQYF. CDR3 coding DNA: TGTGCCAGTAGTATAGACGCGGGGGGCTCCTACGAGCAGTACTTC.